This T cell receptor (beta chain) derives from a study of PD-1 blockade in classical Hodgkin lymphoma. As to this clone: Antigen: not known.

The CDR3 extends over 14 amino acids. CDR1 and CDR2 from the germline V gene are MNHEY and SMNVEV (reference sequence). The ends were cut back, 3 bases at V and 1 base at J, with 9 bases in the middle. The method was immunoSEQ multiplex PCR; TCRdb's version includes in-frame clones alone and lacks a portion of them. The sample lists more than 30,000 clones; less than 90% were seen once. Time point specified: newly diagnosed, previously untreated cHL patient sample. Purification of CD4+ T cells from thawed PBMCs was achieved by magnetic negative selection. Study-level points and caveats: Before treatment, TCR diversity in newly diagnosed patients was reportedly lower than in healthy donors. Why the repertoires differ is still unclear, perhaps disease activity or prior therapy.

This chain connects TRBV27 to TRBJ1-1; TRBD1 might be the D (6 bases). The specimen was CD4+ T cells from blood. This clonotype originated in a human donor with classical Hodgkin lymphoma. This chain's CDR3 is CASSFSRGNTEAFF. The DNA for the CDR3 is TGTGCCAGCAGTTTCAGCAGGGGGAACACTGAAGCTTTCTTT.